This T cell receptor beta chain was captured in a study of cytomegalovirus exposure and HLA in healthy donors. This clone was seen a few times. 60 Vbeta and 13 Jbeta primers were used in PCR. Sequencing was performed with immunoSEQ multiplex PCR; in TCRdb, only in-frame clones are kept and a portion is missing. The top ten clones hold about 3% of a sample with more than 70,000 clones, 65% to 80% of them seen once. The sequenced sample was PBMCs. The source is a man in his forties in good health and CMV-seronegative.

The CDR3 region has the DNA TGTGCCAGCAGTCCAGGCGTAAACTCTGGGGCCAACGTCCTGACTTTC. The encoded protein is CASSPGVNSGANVLTF. The J gene is TRBJ2-6, the V gene TRBV6-6, with D uncertain. Between the trimmed V and J ends, which lost 5 bases and 0 bases, there was a span of 11 bases. Germline V lookup: CDR1 MNHNY, CDR2 SVGAGI (reference sequence). The CDR3 is 16 residues long.